Listed here is a single TCR beta chain. These data belong to a study of technical replicates of blood from four donors. Method: immunoSEQ multiplex PCR; TCRdb's copy keeps in-frame clones and lacks some. This table has about 66,000 clones, around 89% appearing once. The material sequenced was PBMCs. The sequence came from a human donor in good health. Some clones in this sample may be carry-over from other donors' samples.

Written as DNA, the CDR3 is TGCGCCAGCAACCTCGGGACAGGGAAAGGGGCCTACGAGCAGTACTTC. Protein sequence: CASNLGTGKGAYEQYF. J is TRBJ2-7 and V is TRBV5-1, with 9 bases fitting TRBD1. Per germline, CDR1 SGHRS and CDR2 YFSETQ. V was clipped by 6 bases and J by 2 bases; unmatched bases: 12. The CDR3 has 16 amino acids.